The T cell receptor (beta chain) described here comes from a study of shared T cell receptors in the human thymus. The CDR3 runs to 14 residues. With 1 base removed from V and 4 bases from J, the gap between germline ends came to 11 bases. CDR1 and CDR2 from the germline V gene are SGHVS and FNYEAQ. The protocol was immunoSEQ multiplex PCR, while the TCRdb copy is restricted to in-frame clones and leaves out a portion. The sample yields 640,000 or so clones, about 90% seen once. The data were also submitted as part of a second study, on human thymus T cells. Per that study: Corrective cardiac surgery supplied the resected thymus tissue.

This receptor was taken from a boy younger than two with a congenital heart defect. This chain links TRBV7-6 with TRBJ2-7, with D possibly TRBD1 on 6 matching bases. The sample was thymocytes. The CDR3 coding sequence is TGTGCCAGCAGCTTAGGGGAAGGACAGTACGAGCAGTACTTC. Translation: CASSLGEGQYEQYF.